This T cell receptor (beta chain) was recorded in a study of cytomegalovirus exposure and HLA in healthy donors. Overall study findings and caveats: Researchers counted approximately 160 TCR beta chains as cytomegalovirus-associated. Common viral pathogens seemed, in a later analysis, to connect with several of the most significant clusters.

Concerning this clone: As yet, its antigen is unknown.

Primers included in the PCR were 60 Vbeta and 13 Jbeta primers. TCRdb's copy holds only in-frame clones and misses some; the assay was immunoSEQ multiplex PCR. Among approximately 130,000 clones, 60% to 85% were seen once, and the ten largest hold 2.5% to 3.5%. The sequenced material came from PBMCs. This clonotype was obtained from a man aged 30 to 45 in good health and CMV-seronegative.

CDR3 nucleotides: TGTGCCAGCAGCTTAGGGAACAGGGGTTACACCGGGGAGCTGTTTTTT. Amino acid sequence: CASSLGNRGYTGELFF. The chain uses TRBV11-2 and TRBJ2-2, with 7 nucleotides matching TRBD1. The CDR3 contains 16 residues. Trimming cost V 1 base and J 3 bases; bases outside gene matches: 5. The germline CDR1 and CDR2 sequences are SGHAT and FQNNGV.